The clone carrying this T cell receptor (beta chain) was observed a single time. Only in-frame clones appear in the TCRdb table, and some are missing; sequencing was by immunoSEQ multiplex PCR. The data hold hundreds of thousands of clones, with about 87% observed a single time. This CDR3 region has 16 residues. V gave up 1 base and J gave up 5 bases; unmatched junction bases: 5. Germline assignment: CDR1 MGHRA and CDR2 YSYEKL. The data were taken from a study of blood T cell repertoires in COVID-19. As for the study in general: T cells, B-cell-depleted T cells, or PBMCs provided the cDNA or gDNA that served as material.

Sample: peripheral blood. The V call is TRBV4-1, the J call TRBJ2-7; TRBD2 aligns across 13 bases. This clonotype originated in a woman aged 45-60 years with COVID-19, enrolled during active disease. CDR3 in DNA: TGCGCCAGCAGCCAAGCGGTACTAGCGGGAGGGAACGAGCAGTACTTC. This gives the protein CASSQAVLAGGNEQYF.